This passage covers 4 T cell receptor beta chains from one sample sequenced in a study of blood T cell repertoires in COVID-19 (dated by TCRdb to about 2020). Library construction relied on the immunoSEQ multiplex PCR assay. Entries here come from immuneACCESS through TCRdb and include only in-frame sequences with V and J called. Some clones fail to appear in such tables; in the studies checked, an unresolved V gene covers under half of the shortfall, and the cause of the remainder is unknown. The sample table contains about 260,000 clones; only one count was recorded for over 75% of them. Roughly 10% of the sample belongs to the ten largest clones. The specimen was peripheral blood. The receptor set was obtained from a woman between 65 and 79 years old with COVID-19, enrolled during active disease.

The chain carries TRBV15 and TRBJ1-5; tentatively, D is TRBD1 (6 bases). This CDR3 has 18 residues. Germline assignment: CDR1 LNHNV and CDR2 YYDKDF (reference sequence). Trimming pared 0 bases from V and 4 bases from J, leaving 19 bases between. CDR3 DNA: TGTGCCACCAGCAGAGAAGGGGGGGTGCGACAGGCGAATCAGCCCCAGCATTTT. This sequence encodes CATSREGGVRQANQPQHF.

To note about this clone: This may be a read error: a much more frequent sequence differs by one nucleotide. The chain recombines TRBV11-3 with TRBJ1-1; TRBD1 matches at 7 bases. The CDR3 is 14 amino acids. Germline CDR1 reads SGHNT; CDR2 reads YENEEA. The trim removed 3 bases at V and 0 bases at J, leaving 1 base unmatched. The chain's CDR3 is CASSLGQMNTEAFF. In DNA form, the CDR3 reads TGTGCCAGCAGCTTGGGACAGATGAACACTGAAGCTTTCTTT.

The V gene is TRBV2, the J gene TRBJ1-5, with D hard to call. In germline, CDR1 is SNHLY, CDR2 FYNNEI. The CDR3 is made up of 16 amino acids. V lost 3 bases, J lost 4 bases, and 16 bases lay in between. The CDR3 sequence is CASSDGKSLRNQPQHF. The CDR3 DNA follows: TGTGCCAGCAGTGATGGCAAATCCCTTCGAAATCAGCCCCAGCATTTT.

This chain connects TRBV6-5 to TRBJ1-5, with a tentative D call TRBD1 (5 bases). Germline-derived CDR1 and CDR2 are MNHEY and SVGAGI. The CDR3 totals 14 residues. Trimming took off 6 bases at V and 6 bases at J, with 15 bases between the two ends. CDR3 in amino acids: CASRNGGAGQPQHF. In DNA form, the CDR3 reads TGTGCCAGCAGGAATGGAGGGGCGGGTCAGCCCCAGCATTTT.